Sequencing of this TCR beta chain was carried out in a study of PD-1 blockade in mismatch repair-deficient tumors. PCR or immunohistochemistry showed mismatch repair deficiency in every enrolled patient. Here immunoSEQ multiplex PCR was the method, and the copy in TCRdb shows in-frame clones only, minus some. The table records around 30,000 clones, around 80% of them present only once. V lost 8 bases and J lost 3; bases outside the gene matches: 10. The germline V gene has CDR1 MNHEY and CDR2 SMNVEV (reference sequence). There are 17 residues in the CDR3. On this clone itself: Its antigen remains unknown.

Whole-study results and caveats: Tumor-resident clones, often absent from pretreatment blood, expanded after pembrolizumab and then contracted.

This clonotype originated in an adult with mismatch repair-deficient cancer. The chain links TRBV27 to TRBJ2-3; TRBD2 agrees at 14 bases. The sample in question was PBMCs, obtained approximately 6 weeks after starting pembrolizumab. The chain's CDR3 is CASVTGTSGRGTDTQYF. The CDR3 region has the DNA TGTGCCAGCGTTACCGGGACTAGCGGGAGAGGGACAGATACGCAGTATTTT.